This is a list of T cell receptor beta chains from one sample in a study of OX40 agonist ivuxolimab in advanced cancers. TCRdb's copy holds only in-frame clones and misses some; the assay was immunoSEQ multiplex PCR. Of about 75,000 clones in the sample, approximately 81% were seen once. The specimen was CD4+ or CD8+ T cells sorted from blood, collected in a trial of the OX40 agonist ivuxolimab. These receptors originate from an adult with an advanced solid tumor such as melanoma, head and neck, liver or kidney cancer. Both conserved end residues are part of each CDR3. The order of the fields is V gene, D gene, clone size, CDR3 length, J gene, CDR3 DNA, CDR3 protein. The D gene is left open where the match is weak. Only some rows state a clone size, as once, few, many or a class for expanded clones.

>TRBV29-1|TRBD1|NA|13|TRBJ2-1
TGCAGCACGGGACAGGGGGCTTGGAATGAGCAGTTCTTC
CSTGQGAWNEQFF
>TRBV18|NA|NA|16|TRBJ2-2
TGTGCCAGCTCACCACGGACGGACCCGAGGACCGGGGAGCTGTTTTTT
CASSPRTDPRTGELFF
>TRBV11-2|NA|NA|15|TRBJ2-7
TGTGCCAGCAGCTTTATTGGGGGGTCGGGCGACGAGCAGTACTTC
CASSFIGGSGDEQYF
>TRBV5-4|NA|NA|14|TRBJ1-2
TGTGCCAGCAGCGGTATCCGCCGGTACAATGGCTACACCTTC
CASSGIRRYNGYTF
>TRBV15|NA|NA|18|TRBJ1-2
TGTGCCACCAGCAGAGATTATAACGCCGCGGGGTCAGACTATGGCTACACCTTC
CATSRDYNAAGSDYGYTF
>TRBV19|TRBD2|NA|17|TRBJ2-2
TGTGCCAGTAGTATCGGACTAGCGGGAGTTCGAACCGGGGGGCTGTTTTTT
CASSIGLAGVRTGGLFF
>TRBV27|TRBD1|NA|17|TRBJ1-5
TGTGCCAGCAGTCCGATAGGGGTCCAGGGGGCGCGTCAGCCCCAGCATTTT
CASSPIGVQGARQPQHF
>TRBV19|NA|NA|14|TRBJ1-4
TGTGCCAGTACCCCCCGGCAGGCAAATGAAAAACTGTTTTTT
CASTPRQANEKLFF
>TRBV7-9|TRBD2|NA|15|TRBJ2-2
TGTGCCAGCAGCTTAAATGAGCGGGGAACCGGGGAGCTGTTTTTT
CASSLNERGTGELFF
>TRBV7-9|NA|NA|16|TRBJ2-5
TGTGCCAGCAGCTTCCTGACAGGTGCCTGGGGTGGGACCCAGTACTTC
CASSFLTGAWGGTQYF
>TRBV6-5|NA|once|14|TRBJ1-6
TGTGCCAGCGGGCGGACATTGCAGGGTTCACCCCTCCACTTT
CASGRTLQGSPLHF
>TRBV6-5|NA|NA|14|TRBJ2-7
TGTGCCAGCAGTCTTCCCGCCCAGAGCTACGAGCAGTACTTC
CASSLPAQSYEQYF
>TRBV18|TRBD2|NA|15|TRBJ2-1
TGTGCCAGCTCACCATTTTCGGGACTAGCGGACGAGCAGTTCTTC
CASSPFSGLADEQFF
>TRBV21-1|NA|NA|16|TRBJ2-1
TGTGCCAGCAGCAAAGCGTCTAGCGGTGCCTACAATGAGCAGTTCTTC
CASSKASSGAYNEQFF
>TRBV6-5|NA|NA|14|TRBJ2-1
TGTGCCAGCAGTCAGGACATTTACTACCCTGAGCAGTTCTTC
CASSQDIYYPEQFF
>TRBV11-3|TRBD1|NA|14|TRBJ2-2
TGTGCCAGCAGCCCGGGGACAGGGGGCGGCGGGCTGTTTTTT
CASSPGTGGGGLFF
>TRBV19|NA|NA|14|TRBJ1-4
TGTGCCAGTAGTATGGGACGGAGAAAAGAAAAACTGTTTTTT
CASSMGRRKEKLFF
>TRBV4-1|TRBD2|few|16|TRBJ2-1
TGCGCCAGCAGCCAAGATTTGCTAGCGGGATTCGGTGAGCAGTTCTTC
CASSQDLLAGFGEQFF
>TRBV2|NA|NA|14|TRBJ2-7
TGTGCCAGCAGTCGGTCGTACAGCACCTACGAGCAGTACTTC
CASSRSYSTYEQYF
>TRBV9|TRBD1|NA|13|TRBJ1-1
TGTGCCAGCAGCCTTCAGGGGGGGACTGAAGCTTTCTTT
CASSLQGGTEAFF
>TRBV7-2|NA|NA|15|TRBJ1-4
TGTGCCAGCAGCTCTTTCACCGGGCCCCCCGAGGAACTGTTTTTT
CASSSFTGPPEELFF
>TRBV27|NA|once|20|TRBJ2-1
TGTGCCAGCAGTTTATCCGGGCAGGGGCTATTTTCGAGCTCCTACAATGAGCAGTTCTTC
CASSLSGQGLFSSSYNEQFF
>TRBV7-2|NA|NA|16|TRBJ2-2
TGTGCCAGCAGCTTGGATCATAGGCGGACCACCGGGGAGCTGTTTTTT
CASSLDHRRTTGELFF
>TRBV19|TRBD1|once|14|TRBJ1-1
TGTGCCAGTAGTATAGGAGCAGGGGGCACTGAAGCTTTCTTT
CASSIGAGGTEAFF
>TRBV9|NA|NA|13|TRBJ1-2
TGTGCCAGCAGCGTAGAGGCAGGGGTTGGCTACACCTTC
CASSVEAGVGYTF
>TRBV4-2|NA|NA|16|TRBJ1-1
TGTGCCAGCAGCCAAGATACTCCGGGCTCGAACACTGAAGCTTTCTTT
CASSQDTPGSNTEAFF
>TRBV13|TRBD2|NA|16|TRBJ2-1
TGTGCCAGCAGCTCGCGGGAGTGGAGCTCCTACAATGAGCAGTTCTTC
CASSSREWSSYNEQFF
>TRBV5-1|TRBD1|NA|15|TRBJ2-1
TGCGCCAGCAGCCCAGGACAGGGGACCTACAATGAGCAGTTCTTC
CASSPGQGTYNEQFF
>TRBV19|NA|few|16|TRBJ2-3
TGTGCCAGTAGTATAGATCTAGGACCCGGAGGGTATACGCAGTATTTT
CASSIDLGPGGYTQYF
>TRBV29-1|TRBD2|NA|13|TRBJ2-1
TGCAGCGTGCCGGGACTAGCTGACAATGAGCAGTTCTTC
CSVPGLADNEQFF
>TRBV6-4|TRBD2|NA|14|TRBJ2-3
TGTGCCAGCAGTGTTGAGCGGGAATCAGATACGCAGTATTTT
CASSVERESDTQYF
>TRBV9|TRBD1|NA|14|TRBJ1-2
TGTGCCAGCAGCCTTGGACAGGGGCCGTATGGCTACACCTTC
CASSLGQGPYGYTF
>TRBV7-7|TRBD1|NA|15|TRBJ2-2
TGTGCTAGCAGCCCCCGGACAGGGAACACCGGGGAGCTGTTTTTT
CASSPRTGNTGELFF
>TRBV5-4|TRBD2|NA|15|TRBJ2-7
TGTGCCAGCAGCCTTAGACTAGCGGATACCTACGAGCAGTACTTC
CASSLRLADTYEQYF
>TRBV7-9|TRBD2|once|15|TRBJ2-1
TGTGCCAGCAGCCCCCCGGGACTAGCGGGAAGGGAGCAGTTCTTC
CASSPPGLAGREQFF
>TRBV27|TRBD1|once|15|TRBJ2-7
TGTGCCAGCAGTTTAACAGGGACAGGGAGCTACGAGCAGTACTTC
CASSLTGTGSYEQYF
>TRBV7-2|NA|once|12|TRBJ2-1
TGTGCCAGCAGCTTAGTGGCAGGGGAGCAGTTCTTC
CASSLVAGEQFF
>TRBV7-2|NA|few|13|TRBJ1-5
TGTGCCAGCAGCTTTGGTTACGTTCAGCCCCAGCATTTT
CASSFGYVQPQHF
>TRBV7-2|TRBD1|NA|15|TRBJ1-2
TGTGCCAGCAGCTCCCAGACAGGGAGTAACTATGGCTACACCTTC
CASSSQTGSNYGYTF
>TRBV7-9|NA|NA|13|TRBJ2-1
TGTGCCAGCAGGGTTACAGGGCACAACGAGCAGTTCTTC
CASRVTGHNEQFF
>TRBV6-5|NA|NA|12|TRBJ2-7
TGTGCCAGCAGTTCTAGGGGGTACGAGCAGTACTTC
CASSSRGYEQYF